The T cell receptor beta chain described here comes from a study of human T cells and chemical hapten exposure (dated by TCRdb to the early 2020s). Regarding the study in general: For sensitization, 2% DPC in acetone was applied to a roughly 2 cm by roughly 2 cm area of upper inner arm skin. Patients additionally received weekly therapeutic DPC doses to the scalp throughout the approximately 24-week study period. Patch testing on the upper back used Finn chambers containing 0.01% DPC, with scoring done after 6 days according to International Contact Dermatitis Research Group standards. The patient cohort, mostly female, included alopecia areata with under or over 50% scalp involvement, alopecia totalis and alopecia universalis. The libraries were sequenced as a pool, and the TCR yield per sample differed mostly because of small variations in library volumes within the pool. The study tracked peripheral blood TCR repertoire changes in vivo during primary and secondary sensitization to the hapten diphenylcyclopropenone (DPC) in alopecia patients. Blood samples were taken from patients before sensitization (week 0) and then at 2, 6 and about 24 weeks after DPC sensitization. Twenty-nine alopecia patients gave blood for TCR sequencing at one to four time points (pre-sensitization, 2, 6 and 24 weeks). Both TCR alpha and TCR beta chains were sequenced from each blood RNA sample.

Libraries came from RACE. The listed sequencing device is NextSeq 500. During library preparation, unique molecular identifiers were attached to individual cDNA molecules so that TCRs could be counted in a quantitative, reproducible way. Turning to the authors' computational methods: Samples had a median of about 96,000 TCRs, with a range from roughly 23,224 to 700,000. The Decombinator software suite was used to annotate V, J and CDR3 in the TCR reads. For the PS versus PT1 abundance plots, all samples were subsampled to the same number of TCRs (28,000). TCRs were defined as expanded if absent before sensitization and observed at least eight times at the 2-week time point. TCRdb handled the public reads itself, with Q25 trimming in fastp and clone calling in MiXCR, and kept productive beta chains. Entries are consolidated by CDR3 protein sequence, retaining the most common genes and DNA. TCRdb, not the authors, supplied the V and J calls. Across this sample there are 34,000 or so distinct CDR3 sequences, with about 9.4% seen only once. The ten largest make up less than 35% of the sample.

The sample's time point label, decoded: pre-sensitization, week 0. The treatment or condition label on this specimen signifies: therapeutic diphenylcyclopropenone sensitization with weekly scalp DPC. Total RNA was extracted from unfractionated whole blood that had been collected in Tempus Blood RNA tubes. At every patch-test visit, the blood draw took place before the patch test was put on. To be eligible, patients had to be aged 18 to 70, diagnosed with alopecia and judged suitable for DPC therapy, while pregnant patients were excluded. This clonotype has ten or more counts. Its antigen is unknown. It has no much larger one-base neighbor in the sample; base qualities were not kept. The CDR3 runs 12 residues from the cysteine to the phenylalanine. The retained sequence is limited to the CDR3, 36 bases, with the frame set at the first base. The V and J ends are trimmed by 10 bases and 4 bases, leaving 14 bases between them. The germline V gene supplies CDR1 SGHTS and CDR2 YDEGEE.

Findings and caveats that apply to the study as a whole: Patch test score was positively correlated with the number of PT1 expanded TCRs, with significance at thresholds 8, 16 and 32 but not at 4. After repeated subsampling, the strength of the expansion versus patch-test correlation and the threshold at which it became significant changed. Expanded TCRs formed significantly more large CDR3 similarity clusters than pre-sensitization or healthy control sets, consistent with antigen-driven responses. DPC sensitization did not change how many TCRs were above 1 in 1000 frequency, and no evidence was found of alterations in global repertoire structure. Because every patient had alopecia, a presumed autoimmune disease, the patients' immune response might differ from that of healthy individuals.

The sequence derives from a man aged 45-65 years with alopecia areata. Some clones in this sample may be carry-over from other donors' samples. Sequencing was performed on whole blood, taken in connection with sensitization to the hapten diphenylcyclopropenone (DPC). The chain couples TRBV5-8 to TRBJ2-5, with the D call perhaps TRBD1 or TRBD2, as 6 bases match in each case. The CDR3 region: CAGGTLRETQYF. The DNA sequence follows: TGTGCCGGGGGGACATTGCGAGAGACCCAGTACTTC.